This T cell receptor beta chain was recorded in a study of blood T cell repertoires in COVID-19. Study details: From T cells, B-cell-depleted T cells, or PBMCs came the material, which was cDNA or gDNA.

The germline V gene encodes CDR1 SSHAT and CDR2 FNYEAQ (reference sequence). The CDR3 runs 18 residues. TCRdb's copy holds only in-frame clones and misses some; the assay was immunoSEQ multiplex PCR. Found here are some 200,000 clones, about 86% of them singletons; the top ten hold approximately 3.3%. Recruits, aged roughly 18 to 95 years, lived in 24 US areas. On this clone: One end of the junction does not line up with germline, which may come from a read error.

The chain links TRBV7-7 to TRBJ2-3, with TRBD1 as a possible D gene (8 bases). The sequenced sample consisted of PBMCs or T cells enriched from blood (not recorded which). This TCR derives from a woman aged 45 to 65 in a cohort exposed to, infected with or recovered from COVID-19 (not recorded which). CDR3 sequence reads: CASSLGDRTGRETDTQYF. The CDR3 coding sequence is TGTGCTAGCAGCTTAGGGGACCGGACAGGGAGGGAAACAGATACGCAGTATTTT.